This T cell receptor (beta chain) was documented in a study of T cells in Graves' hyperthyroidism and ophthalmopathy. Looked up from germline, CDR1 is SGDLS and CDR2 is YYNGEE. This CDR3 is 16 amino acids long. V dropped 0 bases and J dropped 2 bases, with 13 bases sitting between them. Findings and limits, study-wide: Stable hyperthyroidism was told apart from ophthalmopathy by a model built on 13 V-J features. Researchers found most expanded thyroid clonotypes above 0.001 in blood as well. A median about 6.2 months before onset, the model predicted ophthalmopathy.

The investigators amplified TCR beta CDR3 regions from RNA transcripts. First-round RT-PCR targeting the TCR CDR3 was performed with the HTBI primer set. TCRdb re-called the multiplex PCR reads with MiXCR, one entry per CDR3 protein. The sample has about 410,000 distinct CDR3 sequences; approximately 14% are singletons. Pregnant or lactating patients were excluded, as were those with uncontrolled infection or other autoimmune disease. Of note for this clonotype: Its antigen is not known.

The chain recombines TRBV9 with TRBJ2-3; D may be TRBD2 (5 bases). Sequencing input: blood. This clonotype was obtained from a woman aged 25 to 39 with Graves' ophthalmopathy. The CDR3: CASSVGASLYTDTQYF. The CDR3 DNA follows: TGTGCCAGCAGCGTAGGGGCTAGCCTATACACAGATACGCAGTATTTT.